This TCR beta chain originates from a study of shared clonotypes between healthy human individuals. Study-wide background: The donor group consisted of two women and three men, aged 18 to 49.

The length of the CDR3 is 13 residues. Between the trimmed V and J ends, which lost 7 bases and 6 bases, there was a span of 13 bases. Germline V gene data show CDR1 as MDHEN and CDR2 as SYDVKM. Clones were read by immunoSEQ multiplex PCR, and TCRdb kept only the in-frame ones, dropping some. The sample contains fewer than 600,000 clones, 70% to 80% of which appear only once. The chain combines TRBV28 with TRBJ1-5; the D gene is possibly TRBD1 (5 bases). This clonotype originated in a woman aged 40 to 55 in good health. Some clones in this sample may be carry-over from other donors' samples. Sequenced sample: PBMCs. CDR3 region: CASTWQGGQPQHF. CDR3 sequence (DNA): TGTGCCAGCACCTGGCAGGGAGGTCAGCCCCAGCATTTT.